A selection of T cell receptor beta chains follows, all from one sample in a study of shared clonotypes between healthy human individuals. Measured with immunoSEQ multiplex PCR; TCRdb has only the in-frame clones, and not every one. The repertoire holds about 2.4 million clones, with 93% as singletons. The sample consisted of naive CD4+ T cells from PBMCs. All receptors derive from a man between 18 and 35 years old in good health. Some clones in this sample may be carry-over from other donors' samples. Each CDR3 is given with its conserved first and last residue. The D gene is left open where the match is weak. For some rows the clone size is stated as once, few or many, or as a class when expanded; others skip it.

once | TRBJ1-5 | TRBV28 | . | TGTGCCAGCAGACCGACGAACAATCAGCCCCAGCATTTT | CASRPTNNQPQHF
. | TRBJ2-1 | TRBV5-1 | TRBD2 | TGCGCCAGCAGCTTGGGGGGCCTAGCGGGAAGAAATGAGCAGTTCTTC | CASSLGGLAGRNEQFF
once | TRBJ1-4 | TRBV28 | . | TGTGCCAGCACCTTCGGGCACGCGGAGGAAAAACTGTTTTTT | CASTFGHAEEKLFF
few | TRBJ1-5 | TRBV19 | . | TGTGCCAGTAGTATCCTGGGGACGAGCAATCAGCCCCAGCATTTT | CASSILGTSNQPQHF
. | TRBJ2-1 | TRBV28 | . | TGTGCCAGCAGTTATTTAACGGGGTCCTACAATGAGCAGTTCTTC | CASSYLTGSYNEQFF
. | TRBJ1-2 | TRBV4-3 | . | TGCGCCAGCAGCCAAAGAGGTCAAGTTTATGGCTACACCTTC | CASSQRGQVYGYTF
. | TRBJ2-3 | TRBV7-2 | TRBD1 | TGTGCCAGCAGAAGTTATGGGGACAGGGGGTACAGTTCCTCAGATACGCAGTATTTT | CASRSYGDRGYSSSDTQYF
. | TRBJ2-5 | TRBV11-2 | . | TGTGCCAGCAGCCCGCTAGAGACCCAGTACTTC | CASSPLETQYF
once | TRBJ2-5 | TRBV5-1 | . | TGCGCCAGCAGCTTTGGGGGACTGACCCAAGAGACCCAGTACTTC | CASSFGGLTQETQYF
. | TRBJ2-5 | TRBV7-3 | . | TGTGCCAGCAGCTTAACGACTTTAGAGACCCAGTACTTC | CASSLTTLETQYF
. | TRBJ1-2 | TRBV5-4 | . | TGTGCCAGCAGCTGGGGGGAGGGTATATTGGATGGCTACACCTTC | CASSWGEGILDGYTF
. | TRBJ1-1 | TRBV19 | . | TGTGCCAGTAGTATCCGGCCAGCTGGTGGGGGTGAAGCTTTCTTT | CASSIRPAGGGEAFF
. | TRBJ1-1 | TRBV5-4 | . | TGTGCCAGCAGCCCGACAGTGATGGGGTTTATGAACACTGAAGCTTTCTTT | CASSPTVMGFMNTEAFF
. | TRBJ2-6 | TRBV15 | . | TGTGCCACCAGCAGGGGGACCGGAAGATCTGGGGCCAACGTCCTGACTTTC | CATSRGTGRSGANVLTF
. | TRBJ1-2 | TRBV28 | . | TGTGCCAGCAGTTTTTATCCGAGGGACTATGGCTACACCTTC | CASSFYPRDYGYTF
. | TRBJ2-2 | TRBV6-5 | TRBD1 | TGTGCCAGCAGATACAGGGGTAACGCCGGGGAGCTGTTTTTT | CASRYRGNAGELFF
. | TRBJ2-7 | TRBV7-2 | TRBD2 | TGTGCCAGCAGCTTAGTAGCGGGAGCTCCCTCCGAGCAGTACTTC | CASSLVAGAPSEQYF
. | TRBJ1-2 | TRBV27 | . | TGTGCCAGGGGGTGGGAGAAGGGGCCGAGCTATGGCTACACCTTC | CARGWEKGPSYGYTF
. | TRBJ1-1 | TRBV5-1 | . | TGCGCCAGCAGCTTGGGACAGGACACTGAAGCTTTCTTT | CASSLGQDTEAFF
. | TRBJ2-3 | TRBV7-3 | . | TGTGCCAGCAGCCTGCGTTCCGGGCGCACAGATACGCAGTATTTT | CASSLRSGRTDTQYF
. | TRBJ2-1 | TRBV27 | . | TGTGCCAGCAGTACAGGGTCGGCCTACAATGAGCAGTTCTTC | CASSTGSAYNEQFF
. | TRBJ1-1 | TRBV10-1 | TRBD1 | TGCGCCAGCAGTTTGACAGGGGTCACTGAAGCTTTCTTT | CASSLTGVTEAFF
. | TRBJ2-1 | TRBV28 | TRBD2 | TGTGCCAGCAGTTCTCGAAGGGGTTCTAGCGGGAGATTAAATGAGCAGTTCTTC | CASSSRRGSSGRLNEQFF
. | TRBJ2-1 | TRBV14 | TRBD2 | TGTGCCAGCAGCCAAGGTTGGGGACTAGCGGGATACAATGAGCAGTTCTTC | CASSQGWGLAGYNEQFF
. | TRBJ2-4 | TRBV23-1 | . | TGCGCCAGCAGTCAATCAGACACGCTCACAGGTCTAAACATTCAGTACTTC | CASSQSDTLTGLNIQYF
. | TRBJ1-5 | TRBV5-6 | . | TGTGCCAGCAGCCGATTAGGGGGTAGCAATCAGCCCCAGCATTTT | CASSRLGGSNQPQHF
. | TRBJ2-3 | TRBV5-1 | . | TGCGCCAGCAACCGAGGAGCTTTGAACACAGATACGCAGTATTTT | CASNRGALNTDTQYF
. | TRBJ2-5 | TRBV5-1 | TRBD2 | TGCGCCAGCAGCTCGGGCGGGGGGCAAGAGACCCAGTACTTC | CASSSGGGQETQYF
. | TRBJ2-6 | TRBV6-6 | . | TGTGCCAGCGCCTTAGGATCGCCTGGGGCCAACGTCCTGACTTTC | CASALGSPGANVLTF
. | TRBJ2-2 | TRBV4-1 | TRBD2 | TGCGCCAGCAGCCAAGATTCAGTTAGCGGGAGGGCCTCAGTCGGGGAGCTGTTTTTT | CASSQDSVSGRASVGELFF
. | TRBJ1-3 | TRBV18 | TRBD1 | TGTGCCAGCTCAACTGTTGGACAGGGAGTTGGAAACACCATATATTTT | CASSTVGQGVGNTIYF
. | TRBJ2-3 | TRBV30 | . | TGTGCCTGGACCCCAGCCACAGATACGCAGTATTTT | CAWTPATDTQYF
few | TRBJ1-4 | TRBV5-6 | . | TGTGCCAGCAGCTTGACAGGGAGCAAGACTAATGAAAAACTGTTTTTT | CASSLTGSKTNEKLFF
. | TRBJ2-5 | TRBV6-5 | . | TGTGCCAGCAGTTACGGGGTTAATCCAGAGACCCAGTACTTC | CASSYGVNPETQYF
. | TRBJ1-1 | TRBV15 | . | TGTGCCACCATCCGAGGGGGGGACGGCACTGAAGCTTTCTTT | CATIRGGDGTEAFF
few | TRBJ2-2 | TRBV18 | TRBD1 | TGTGCCAGCTCACCCCGACAGGGGGCGGACACCGGGGAGCTGTTTTTT | CASSPRQGADTGELFF
. | TRBJ2-1 | TRBV4-3 | . | TGCGCCAGCAGCCAAGAACCACGGGGAACCAGCTCCTACAATGAGCAGTTCTTC | CASSQEPRGTSSYNEQFF
. | TRBJ2-5 | TRBV7-8 | TRBD2 | TGTGCCAGCAGCTTAGTTGCTAGCGGAGAAGGGGAGACCCAGTACTTC | CASSLVASGEGETQYF
. | TRBJ2-1 | TRBV6-1 | TRBD2 | TGTGCCAGCAGTGAAGAACTAGCGGTCCCCTACAATGAGCAGTTCTTC | CASSEELAVPYNEQFF
. | TRBJ2-7 | TRBV6-6 | . | TGTGCCAGCAGTTACTCAGGGACTCCCTCCTACGAGCAGTACTTC | CASSYSGTPSYEQYF
. | TRBJ2-6 | TRBV9 | . | TGTGCCAGCCACCGGGACGCGCAATTCTCTGGGGCCAACGTCCTGACTTTC | CASHRDAQFSGANVLTF
. | TRBJ1-2 | TRBV4-3 | . | TGCGCCAGCAGCCACTTAGGGGAGCCCTATGGCTACACCTTC | CASSHLGEPYGYTF
. | TRBJ2-5 | TRBV6-6 | TRBD1 | TGTGCCAGCAGCCCCGGACAGGGGGTTCAAGAGACCCAGTACTTC | CASSPGQGVQETQYF
. | TRBJ1-1 | TRBV19 | . | TGTGCCAGTAGTATTGAGGGCGACGCCGAAGCTTTCTTT | CASSIEGDAEAFF
. | TRBJ1-2 | TRBV18 | TRBD1 | TGTGCCAGCTCACCACGACCGGACAGGGGGTTCGGCTACACCTTC | CASSPRPDRGFGYTF
. | TRBJ1-2 | TRBV18 | . | TGTGCCAGCTCACCGGGAGGGGGAAATGGCTACACCTTC | CASSPGGGNGYTF
. | TRBJ1-4 | TRBV5-6 | TRBD1 | TGTGCCAGCAGCTTACGACAGGGGATTTTTGAAAAACTGTTTTTT | CASSLRQGIFEKLFF
once | TRBJ1-2 | TRBV7-2 | . | TGTGCCAGCAGCTTCGTTGCTAACTATGGCTACACCTTC | CASSFVANYGYTF
. | TRBJ2-1 | TRBV5-1 | TRBD2 | TGCGCCAGCAGCTCCACTAGCGGGGGGGACAATGAGCAGTTCTTC | CASSSTSGGDNEQFF
. | TRBJ2-7 | TRBV18 | . | TGTGCCAGCTCACCAGAACTAGGGTCCTACGAGCAGTACTTC | CASSPELGSYEQYF
. | TRBJ2-2 | TRBV2 | TRBD2 | TGTGCCAGCAGTGAAGCCGGCGGGAGGGCGAAGTCGAACACCGGGGAGCTGTTTTTT | CASSEAGGRAKSNTGELFF
. | TRBJ1-6 | TRBV27 | . | TGTGCCTCCACAAGGGACTATAATTCACCCCTCCACTTT | CASTRDYNSPLHF
once | TRBJ1-2 | TRBV5-4 | . | TGCGCCAGCAGCCAAAGGGCTTCGACGTATGGCTACACCTTC | CASSQRASTYGYTF